The rows below give T cell receptor beta chains drawn from one sample of a study of blood T cell repertoires in COVID-19. Sequencing used immunoSEQ multiplex PCR; TCRdb keeps in-frame clones, though not all of them. The sample lists 100,000 to 130,000 clones; about nine tenths were seen once. Sequencing was performed on peripheral blood. Receptors originate from a human donor in a cohort sampled during active COVID-19. CDR3s include the opening cysteine and the closing phenylalanine or tryptophan. The order of the fields is J gene, D gene, clone size, V gene, CDR3 protein, CDR3 DNA. The D gene is left open where the match is weak. For some rows the clone size is stated as once, few or many, or as a class when expanded; others skip it.

J: TRBJ1-2; D: .; size: .; V: TRBV18; CDR3: CASSRSTGDYGYTF; DNA: TGTGCCAGCTCACGATCGACAGGAGACTATGGCTACACCTTC
J: TRBJ2-5; D: .; size: .; V: TRBV30; CDR3: CAWNYDPPKEDQYF; DNA: TGTGCCTGGAACTACGACCCACCGAAGGAGGACCAGTACTTC
J: TRBJ2-1; D: .; size: .; V: TRBV7-2; CDR3: CASSLGAGDSRNEQFF; DNA: TGTGCCAGCAGCTTGGGGGCGGGGGACTCGAGGAATGAGCAGTTCTTC
J: TRBJ2-1; D: TRBD2; size: .; V: TRBV19; CDR3: CASSIGAGVFYNEQFF; DNA: TGTGCCAGTAGTATTGGGGCGGGAGTTTTCTACAATGAGCAGTTCTTC
J: TRBJ1-2; D: .; size: .; V: TRBV28; CDR3: CASSLGGDNYGYTF; DNA: TGTGCCAGCAGTTTGGGGGGGGATAACTATGGCTACACCTTC
J: TRBJ1-2; D: TRBD1; size: .; V: TRBV5-6; CDR3: CASSSRDRANYGYTF; DNA: TGTGCCAGCAGCTCGCGGGACAGAGCTAACTATGGCTACACCTTC
J: TRBJ1-1; D: TRBD1; size: .; V: TRBV19; CDR3: CASKDRGRGGTEAFF; DNA: TGTGCCAGTAAAGACAGGGGGCGCGGAGGCACTGAAGCTTTCTTT
J: TRBJ2-7; D: .; size: .; V: TRBV9; CDR3: CASSVEPSHSGQYF; DNA: TGTGCCAGCAGCGTAGAGCCTTCCCATTCGGGGCAGTACTTC
J: TRBJ2-5; D: TRBD2; size: .; V: TRBV5-5; CDR3: CASSRGSTQETQYF; DNA: TGTGCCAGCAGCCGCGGGAGTACTCAAGAGACCCAGTACTTC
J: TRBJ2-7; D: .; size: .; V: TRBV6-1; CDR3: CASSERNSYEQYF; DNA: TGTGCCAGCAGTGAGAGGAACTCCTACGAGCAGTACTTC
J: TRBJ1-6; D: .; size: .; V: TRBV7-6; CDR3: CASSLFAAGGYNSPLHF; DNA: TGTGCCAGCAGCTTATTCGCGGCGGGCGGATATAATTCACCCCTCCACTTT
J: TRBJ1-2; D: .; size: .; V: TRBV7-2; CDR3: CASSLSSPPYGYTF; DNA: TGTGCCAGCAGCTTATCTAGCCCCCCTTATGGCTACACCTTC
J: TRBJ2-7; D: .; size: few; V: TRBV5-4; CDR3: CASSTDREEQYF; DNA: TGTGCCAGCAGCACGGACAGAGAGGAGCAGTACTTC
J: TRBJ1-1; D: .; size: .; V: TRBV6-6; CDR3: CASSYVAPNTEAFF; DNA: TGTGCCAGCAGTTACGTGGCCCCGAACACTGAAGCTTTCTTT
J: TRBJ2-1; D: .; size: .; V: TRBV5-8; CDR3: CASWGVSWYNEQFF; DNA: TGTGCCAGCTGGGGGGTCAGCTGGTACAATGAGCAGTTCTTC
J: TRBJ2-3; D: TRBD1; size: .; V: TRBV6-5; CDR3: CASSSSTGGTDTQYF; DNA: TGTGCCAGCAGTTCGAGCACAGGGGGCACAGATACGCAGTATTTT
J: TRBJ2-7; D: TRBD2; size: once; V: TRBV10-3; CDR3: CAISEGLVYEQYF; DNA: TGTGCCATCAGTGAGGGACTAGTCTACGAGCAGTACTTC
J: TRBJ2-1; D: TRBD2; size: few; V: TRBV15; CDR3: CATSRVRREDFEQFF; DNA: TGTGCCACCAGCAGAGTTCGGCGGGAGGATTTTGAGCAGTTCTTC
J: TRBJ1-2; D: TRBD1; size: .; V: TRBV27; CDR3: CASRTGPRGYTF; DNA: TGTGCCAGCCGGACAGGTCCGCGAGGCTACACCTTC
J: TRBJ1-5; D: TRBD1; size: .; V: TRBV6-5; CDR3: CASRWDRVMDQPQHF; DNA: TGTGCCAGCAGATGGGACAGGGTGATGGATCAGCCCCAGCATTTT
J: TRBJ1-1; D: .; size: .; V: TRBV27; CDR3: CASSGAGAPGNTEAFF; DNA: TGTGCCAGCAGCGGGGCAGGGGCCCCTGGGAACACTGAAGCTTTCTTT
J: TRBJ2-3; D: .; size: .; V: TRBV6-1; CDR3: CASSEWIASTDTQYF; DNA: TGTGCCAGCAGTGAATGGATAGCTAGCACAGATACGCAGTATTTT
J: TRBJ2-2; D: .; size: .; V: TRBV10-1; CDR3: CASSESGAGELFF; DNA: TGCGCCAGCAGTGAATCGGGTGCCGGGGAGCTGTTTTTT
J: TRBJ2-2; D: TRBD2; size: few; V: TRBV4-1; CDR3: CASSQAHPPGGNTGELFF; DNA: TGCGCCAGCAGCCAAGCCCATCCCCCGGGGGGGAACACCGGGGAGCTGTTTTTT
J: TRBJ1-1; D: .; size: .; V: TRBV27; CDR3: CASSLSPYAEAFF; DNA: TGTGCCAGCAGTTTATCCCCCTATGCTGAAGCTTTCTTT
J: TRBJ1-4; D: .; size: .; V: TRBV27; CDR3: CASRMWGGTNEKLFF; DNA: TGTGCCAGCAGGATGTGGGGGGGGACTAATGAAAAACTGTTTTTT
J: TRBJ2-3; D: TRBD2; size: .; V: TRBV19; CDR3: CASSALLAGAYTDTQYF; DNA: TGTGCCAGTAGTGCCCTACTAGCGGGGGCCTACACAGATACGCAGTATTTT
J: TRBJ2-3; D: .; size: .; V: TRBV24-1; CDR3: CATSDRGYETDTQYF; DNA: TGTGCCACCAGTGATAGAGGATATGAGACAGATACGCAGTATTTT
J: TRBJ2-1; D: TRBD1; size: .; V: TRBV9; CDR3: CASSQTGGVYNEQFF; DNA: TGTGCCAGCAGCCAGACAGGGGGCGTCTACAATGAGCAGTTCTTC
J: TRBJ1-2; D: .; size: once; V: TRBV28; CDR3: CASRSALGGGGSNGYTF; DNA: TGTGCCAGCAGGTCTGCTCTGGGGGGGGGAGGCTCGAATGGCTACACCTTC
J: TRBJ1-5; D: .; size: once; V: TRBV4-1; CDR3: CASSHPNPGVGNQPQHF; DNA: TGCGCCAGCAGCCATCCCAACCCCGGGGTTGGCAATCAGCCCCAGCATTTT
J: TRBJ2-1; D: TRBD2; size: .; V: TRBV11-2; CDR3: CASSPERERYNEQFF; DNA: TGTGCCAGCAGCCCAGAGCGGGAGCGGTACAATGAGCAGTTCTTC
J: TRBJ2-1; D: .; size: .; V: TRBV12-3/TRBV12-4; CDR3: CASSFGGNEQFF; DNA: TGTGCCAGCAGTTTCGGGGGCAATGAGCAGTTCTTC
J: TRBJ2-3; D: .; size: .; V: TRBV2; CDR3: CASSRTGFTDTQYF; DNA: TGTGCCAGCAGCCGGACGGGGTTCACAGATACGCAGTATTTT
J: TRBJ2-7; D: TRBD2; size: once; V: TRBV9; CDR3: CASSGPTSGGYEQYF; DNA: TGTGCCAGCAGCGGCCCCACTAGCGGTGGCTACGAGCAGTACTTC
J: TRBJ2-2; D: TRBD2; size: .; V: TRBV4-1; CDR3: CASSHAGLAGGGFNTGELFF; DNA: TGCGCCAGCAGCCACGCGGGACTCGCGGGGGGGGGCTTCAACACCGGGGAGCTGTTTTTT
J: TRBJ2-1; D: TRBD2; size: .; V: TRBV9; CDR3: CASSVDQRGKYEQFF; DNA: TGTGCCAGCAGCGTAGACCAGCGGGGGAAGTATGAGCAGTTCTTC
J: TRBJ1-4; D: TRBD1; size: .; V: TRBV4-1; CDR3: CASSLPGTGDLPPYATNEKLFF; DNA: TGCGCCAGCAGCCTCCCCGGGACAGGGGACCTACCTCCCTATGCAACTAATGAAAAACTGTTTTTT
J: TRBJ2-7; D: .; size: once; V: TRBV4-1; CDR3: CASSPGRGLTYEQYF; DNA: TGCGCCAGCAGCCCAGGACGGGGTCTGACCTACGAGCAGTACTTC
J: TRBJ2-3; D: .; size: .; V: TRBV11-3; CDR3: CASSLGSGARDTQYF; DNA: TGTGCCAGCAGCTTAGGCTCTGGGGCCCGGGATACGCAGTATTTT
J: TRBJ1-1; D: .; size: .; V: TRBV30; CDR3: CAWDGTGTSGGVDTEAFF; DNA: TGTGCCTGGGATGGGACTGGGACATCTGGGGGGGTGGACACTGAAGCTTTCTTT
J: TRBJ1-4; D: .; size: .; V: TRBV18; CDR3: CASSPRSDNEKLFF; DNA: TGTGCCAGCTCCCCCCGGAGCGATAATGAAAAACTGTTTTTT
J: TRBJ2-5; D: .; size: .; V: TRBV19; CDR3: CASSTEGGGKTQYF; DNA: TGTGCCAGTAGTACAGAGGGGGGAGGAAAGACCCAGTACTTC
J: TRBJ1-3; D: TRBD1; size: .; V: TRBV19; CDR3: CASSPSTGWAGNTIYF; DNA: TGTGCCAGTAGCCCCTCGACAGGGTGGGCTGGAAACACCATATATTTT
J: TRBJ2-7; D: TRBD1; size: .; V: TRBV4-1; CDR3: CASSLQWTGVYEQYF; DNA: TGCGCCAGCAGCCTGCAGTGGACAGGGGTCTACGAGCAGTACTTC
J: TRBJ2-1; D: .; size: once; V: TRBV5-5; CDR3: CASSYTRSSYNEQFF; DNA: TGTGCCAGCAGCTACACACGCAGCTCCTACAATGAGCAGTTCTTC
J: TRBJ1-1; D: .; size: .; V: TRBV27; CDR3: CASTQSRGTLNTEAFF; DNA: TGTGCCAGCACCCAATCGAGAGGGACTTTGAACACTGAAGCTTTCTTT